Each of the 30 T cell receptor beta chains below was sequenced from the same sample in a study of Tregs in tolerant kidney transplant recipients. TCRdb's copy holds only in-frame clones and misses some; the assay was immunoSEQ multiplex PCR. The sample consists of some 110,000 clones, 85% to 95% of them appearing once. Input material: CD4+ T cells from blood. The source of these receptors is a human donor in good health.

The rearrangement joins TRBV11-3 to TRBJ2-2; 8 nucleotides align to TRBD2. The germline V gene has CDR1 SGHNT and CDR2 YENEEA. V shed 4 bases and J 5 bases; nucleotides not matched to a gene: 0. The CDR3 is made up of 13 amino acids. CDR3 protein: CASSSGGTGELFF. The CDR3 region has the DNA TGTGCCAGCAGCTCGGGAGGGACCGGGGAGCTGTTTTTT.

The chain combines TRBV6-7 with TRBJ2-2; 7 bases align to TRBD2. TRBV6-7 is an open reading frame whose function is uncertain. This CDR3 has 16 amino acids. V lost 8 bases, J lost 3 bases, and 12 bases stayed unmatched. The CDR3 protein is CASEKVGGPDTGELFF. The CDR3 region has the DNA TGTGCCAGCGAGAAGGTGGGAGGGCCCGACACCGGGGAGCTGTTTTTT.

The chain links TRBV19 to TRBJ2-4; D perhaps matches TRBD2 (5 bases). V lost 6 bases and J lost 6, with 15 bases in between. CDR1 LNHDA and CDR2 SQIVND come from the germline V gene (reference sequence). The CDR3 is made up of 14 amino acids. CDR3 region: CASRRVEETNIQYF. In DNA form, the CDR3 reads TGTGCCAGTAGGAGGGTTGAGGAGACAAACATTCAGTACTTC.

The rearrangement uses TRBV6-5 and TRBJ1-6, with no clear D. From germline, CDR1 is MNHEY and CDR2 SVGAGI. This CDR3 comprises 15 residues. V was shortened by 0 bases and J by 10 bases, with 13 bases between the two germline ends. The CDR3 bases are TGTGCCAGCAGTTACTCGTCCAGGAAGAAGTCACCCCTCCACTTT. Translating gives CASSYSSRKKSPLHF.

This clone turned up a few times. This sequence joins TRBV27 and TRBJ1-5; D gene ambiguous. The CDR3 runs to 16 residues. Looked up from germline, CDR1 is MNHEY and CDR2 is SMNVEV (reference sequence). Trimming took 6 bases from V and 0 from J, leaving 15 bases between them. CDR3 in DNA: TGTGCCAGCAGGGCCCAAGGGTCCTATAGCAATCAGCCCCAGCATTTT. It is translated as CASRAQGSYSNQPQHF.

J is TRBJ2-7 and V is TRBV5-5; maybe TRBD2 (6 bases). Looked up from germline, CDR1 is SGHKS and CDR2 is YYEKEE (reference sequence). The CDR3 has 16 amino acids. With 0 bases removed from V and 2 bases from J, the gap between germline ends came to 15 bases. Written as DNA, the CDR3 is TGTGCCAGCAGCTTGGATCCGGGGGTGACGACCTACGAGCAGTACTTC. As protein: CASSLDPGVTTYEQYF.

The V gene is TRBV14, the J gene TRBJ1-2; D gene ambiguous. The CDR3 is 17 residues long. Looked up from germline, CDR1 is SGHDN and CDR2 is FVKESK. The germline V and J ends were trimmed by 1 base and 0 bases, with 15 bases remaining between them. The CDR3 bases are TGTGCCAGCAGCCAAGGGGTACGCTACAGAGCTAACTATGGCTACACCTTC. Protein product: CASSQGVRYRANYGYTF.

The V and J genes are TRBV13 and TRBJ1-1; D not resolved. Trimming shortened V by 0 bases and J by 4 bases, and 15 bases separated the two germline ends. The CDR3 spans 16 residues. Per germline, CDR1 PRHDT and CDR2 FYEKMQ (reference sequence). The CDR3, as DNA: TGTGCCAGCAGCTTAGGCCTAGCGGGGTATGGCACTGAAGCTTTCTTT. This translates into CASSLGLAGYGTEAFF.

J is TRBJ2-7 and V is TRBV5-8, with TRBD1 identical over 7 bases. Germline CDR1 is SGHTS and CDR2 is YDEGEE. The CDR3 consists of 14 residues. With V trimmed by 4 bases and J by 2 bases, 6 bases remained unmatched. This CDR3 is CASSRDSDPYEQYF. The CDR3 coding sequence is TGTGCCAGCAGCCGGGACAGTGACCCCTACGAGCAGTACTTC.

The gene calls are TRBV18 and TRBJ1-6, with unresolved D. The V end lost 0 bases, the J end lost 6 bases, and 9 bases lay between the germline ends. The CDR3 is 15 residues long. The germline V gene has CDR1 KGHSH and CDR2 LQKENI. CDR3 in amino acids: CASSPPSGSNSPLHF. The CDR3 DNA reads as TGTGCCAGCTCACCACCGTCTGGCAGTAATTCACCCCTCCACTTT.

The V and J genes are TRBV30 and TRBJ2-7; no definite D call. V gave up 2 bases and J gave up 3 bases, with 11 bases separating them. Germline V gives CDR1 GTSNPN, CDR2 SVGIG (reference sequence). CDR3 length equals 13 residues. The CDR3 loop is CAWSSTNLYEQYF. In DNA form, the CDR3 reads TGTGCCTGGAGTTCTACCAATCTCTACGAGCAGTACTTC.

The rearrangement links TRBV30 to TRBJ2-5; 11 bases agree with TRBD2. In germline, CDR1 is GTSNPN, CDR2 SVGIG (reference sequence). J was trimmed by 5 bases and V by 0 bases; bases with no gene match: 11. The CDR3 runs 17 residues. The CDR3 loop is CAWSVVSGGALRETQYF. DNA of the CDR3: TGTGCCTGGAGTGTAGTTAGCGGGGGGGCCTTGAGGGAGACCCAGTACTTC.

The CDR3 sequence is CASSGGVQETQYF. CDR3 DNA: TGTGCCAGCAGCGGGGGAGTCCAAGAGACCCAGTACTTC. The V and J genes are TRBV9 and TRBJ2-5, with D possibly being TRBD2 (5 bases). The CDR3 has 13 residues. Trimming left V 3 bases short and J 1 base short, with 7 bases between. Germline loops: CDR1 SGDLS, CDR2 YYNGEE.

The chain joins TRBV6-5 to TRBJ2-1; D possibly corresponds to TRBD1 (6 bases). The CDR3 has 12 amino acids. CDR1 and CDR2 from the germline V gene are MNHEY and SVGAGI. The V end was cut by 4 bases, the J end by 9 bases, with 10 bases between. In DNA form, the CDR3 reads TGTGCCAGCAGTTTTCAGGGGCTTGAGCAGTTCTTC. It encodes CASSFQGLEQFF.

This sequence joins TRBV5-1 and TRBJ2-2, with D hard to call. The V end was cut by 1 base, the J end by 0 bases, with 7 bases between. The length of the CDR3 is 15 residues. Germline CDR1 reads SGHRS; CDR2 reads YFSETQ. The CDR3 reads CASSLLGSNTGELFF. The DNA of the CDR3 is TGCGCCAGCAGCTTGCTGGGTTCGAACACCGGGGAGCTGTTTTTT.

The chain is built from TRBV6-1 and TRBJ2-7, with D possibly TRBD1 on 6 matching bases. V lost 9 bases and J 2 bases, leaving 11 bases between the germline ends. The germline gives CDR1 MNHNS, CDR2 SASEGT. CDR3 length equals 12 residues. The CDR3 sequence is CARRGQTYEQYF. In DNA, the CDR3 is TGTGCCAGGCGAGGACAGACCTACGAGCAGTACTTC.

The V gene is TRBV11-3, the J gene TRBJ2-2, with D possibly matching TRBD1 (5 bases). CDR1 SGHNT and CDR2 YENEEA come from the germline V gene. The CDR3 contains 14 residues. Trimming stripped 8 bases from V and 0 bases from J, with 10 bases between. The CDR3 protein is CASSPGPNTGELFF. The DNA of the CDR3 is TGTGCCAGCTCACCAGGGCCGAACACCGGGGAGCTGTTTTTT.

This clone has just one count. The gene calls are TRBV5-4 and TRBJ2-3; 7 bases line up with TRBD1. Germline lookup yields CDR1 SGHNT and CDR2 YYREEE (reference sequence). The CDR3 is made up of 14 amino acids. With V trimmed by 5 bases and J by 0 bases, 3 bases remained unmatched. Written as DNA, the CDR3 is TGTGCCAGCAGACTGACAGGGAGCACAGATACGCAGTATTTT. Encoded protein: CASRLTGSTDTQYF. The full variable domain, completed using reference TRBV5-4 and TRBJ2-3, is ETGVTQSPTHLIKTRGQQVTLRCSSQSGHNTVSWYQQALGQGPQFIFQYYREEENGRGNFPPRFSGLQFPNYSSELNVNALELDDSALYLCASRLTGSTDTQYFGPGTRLTVL.

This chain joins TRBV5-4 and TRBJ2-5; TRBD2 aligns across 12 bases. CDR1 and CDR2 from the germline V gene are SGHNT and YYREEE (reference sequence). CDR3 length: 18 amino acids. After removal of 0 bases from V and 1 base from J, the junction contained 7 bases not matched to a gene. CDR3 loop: CASSLGALAGGGQETQYF. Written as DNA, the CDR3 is TGTGCCAGCAGCTTGGGGGCACTAGCGGGGGGTGGCCAAGAGACCCAGTACTTC. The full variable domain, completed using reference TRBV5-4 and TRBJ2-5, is ETGVTQSPTHLIKTRGQQVTLRCSSQSGHNTVSWYQQALGQGPQFIFQYYREEENGRGNFPPRFSGLQFPNYSSELNVNALELDDSALYLCASSLGALAGGGQETQYFGPGTRLLVL.

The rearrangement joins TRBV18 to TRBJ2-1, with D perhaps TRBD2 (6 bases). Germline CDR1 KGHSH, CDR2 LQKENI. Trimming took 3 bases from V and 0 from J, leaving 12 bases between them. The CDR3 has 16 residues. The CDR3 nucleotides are TGTGCCAGCTCACCGGGGGACTCCTCCTCCTACAATGAGCAGTTCTTC. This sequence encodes CASSPGDSSSYNEQFF.

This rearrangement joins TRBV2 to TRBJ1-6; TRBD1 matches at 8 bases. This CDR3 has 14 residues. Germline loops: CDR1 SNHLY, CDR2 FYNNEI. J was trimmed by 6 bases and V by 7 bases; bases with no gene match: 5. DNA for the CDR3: TGTGCCAGCACCTTACAGGGGGGTAATTCACCCCTCCACTTT. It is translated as CASTLQGGNSPLHF. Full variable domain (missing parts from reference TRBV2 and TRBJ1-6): EPEVTQTPSHQVTQMGQEVILRCVPISNHLYFYWYRQILGQKVEFLVSFYNNEISEKSEIFDDQFSVERPDGSNFTLKIRSTKLEDSAMYFCASTLQGGNSPLHFGNGTRLTVT.

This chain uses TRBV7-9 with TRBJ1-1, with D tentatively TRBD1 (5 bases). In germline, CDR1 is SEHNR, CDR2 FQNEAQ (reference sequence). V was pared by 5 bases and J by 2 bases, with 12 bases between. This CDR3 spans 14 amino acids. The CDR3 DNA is TGTGCCAGCAGCCTCCAGGGAGGTAACACTGAAGCTTTCTTT. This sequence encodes CASSLQGGNTEAFF.

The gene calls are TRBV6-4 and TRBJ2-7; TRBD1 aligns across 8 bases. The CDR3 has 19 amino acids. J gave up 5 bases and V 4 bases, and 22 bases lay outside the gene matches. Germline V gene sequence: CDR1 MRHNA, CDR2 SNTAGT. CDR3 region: CASSGTGPWGDPPTDEQYF. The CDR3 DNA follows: TGTGCCAGCAGTGGGACAGGGCCTTGGGGTGACCCTCCTACTGACGAGCAGTACTTC.

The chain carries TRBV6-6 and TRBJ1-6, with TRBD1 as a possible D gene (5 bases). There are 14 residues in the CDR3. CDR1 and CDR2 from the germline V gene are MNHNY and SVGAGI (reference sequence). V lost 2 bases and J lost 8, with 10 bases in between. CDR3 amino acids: CASSYQGSDSPLHF. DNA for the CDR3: TGTGCCAGCAGTTACCAGGGTAGTGATTCACCCCTCCACTTT.

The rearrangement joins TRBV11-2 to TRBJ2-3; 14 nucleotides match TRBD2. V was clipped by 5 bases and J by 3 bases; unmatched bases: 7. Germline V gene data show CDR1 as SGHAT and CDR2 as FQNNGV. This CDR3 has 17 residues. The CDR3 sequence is CASSPRGTSGSTDTQYF. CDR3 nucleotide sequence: TGTGCCAGCAGCCCTAGGGGGACTAGCGGGAGTACAGATACGCAGTATTTT.

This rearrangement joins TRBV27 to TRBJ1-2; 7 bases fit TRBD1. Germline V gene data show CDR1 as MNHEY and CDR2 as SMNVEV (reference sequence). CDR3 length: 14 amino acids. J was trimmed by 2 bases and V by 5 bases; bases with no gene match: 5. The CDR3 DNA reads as TGTGCCAGCAGTCCCTGGGACAGAAACTATGGCTACACCTTC. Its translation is CASSPWDRNYGYTF.

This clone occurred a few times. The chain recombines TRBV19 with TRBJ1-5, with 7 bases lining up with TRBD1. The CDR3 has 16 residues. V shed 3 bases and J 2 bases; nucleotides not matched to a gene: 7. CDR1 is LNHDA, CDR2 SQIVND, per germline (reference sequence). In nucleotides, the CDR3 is TGTGCCAGTAGTATCTTGAGGGACAGAGGCAATCAGCCCCAGCATTTT. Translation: CASSILRDRGNQPQHF. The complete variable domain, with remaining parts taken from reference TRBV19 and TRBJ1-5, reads DGGITQSPKYLFRKEGQNVTLSCEQNLNHDAMYWYRQDPGQGLRLIYYSQIVNDFQKGDIAEGYSVSREKKESFPLTVTSAQKNPTAFYLCASSILRDRGNQPQHFGDGTRLSIL.

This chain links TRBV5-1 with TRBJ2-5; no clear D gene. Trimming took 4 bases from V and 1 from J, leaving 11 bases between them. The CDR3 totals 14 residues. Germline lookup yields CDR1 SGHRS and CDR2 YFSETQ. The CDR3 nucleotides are TGCGCCAGCAGCCTGCCCGCGAGCCAAGAGACCCAGTACTTC. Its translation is CASSLPASQETQYF.

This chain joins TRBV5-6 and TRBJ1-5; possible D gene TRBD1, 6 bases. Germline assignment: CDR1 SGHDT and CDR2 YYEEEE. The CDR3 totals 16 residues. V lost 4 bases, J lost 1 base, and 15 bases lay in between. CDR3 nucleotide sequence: TGTGCCAGCAGCCTTCGGGGGGGCTGGAGCAATCAGCCCCAGCATTTT. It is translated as CASSLRGGWSNQPQHF.

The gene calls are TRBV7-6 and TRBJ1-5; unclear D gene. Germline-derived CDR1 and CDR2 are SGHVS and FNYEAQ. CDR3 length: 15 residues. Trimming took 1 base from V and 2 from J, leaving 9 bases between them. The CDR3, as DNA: TGTGCCAGCAGCTTAGGTAGTTGGGGCAATCAGCCCCAGCATTTT. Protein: CASSLGSWGNQPQHF.